This is a list of T cell receptor beta chains from one sample in a study of blood T cell repertoires in COVID-19. The assay was immunoSEQ multiplex PCR, and TCRdb's table has in-frame clones only and misses some. Counted here are roughly 290,000 clones, approximately 85% occurring once; the ten biggest clones make up roughly 2%. The sequencing input was PBMCs or T cells enriched from blood (not recorded which). These receptor sequences come from a man aged 25 to 45 who had recovered from COVID-19. Both conserved end residues are part of each CDR3. D genes are given only for firm matches. Clone size appears in some rows only: once, few, many, or a class for an expanded clone.

d_call: NA; j_call: TRBJ1-1; clone_size: NA; v_call: TRBV7-2; cdr3_nt: TGTGCCAGCAGCGCGCGCATCTTGAACACTGAAGCTTTCTTT; cdr3_aa: CASSARILNTEAFF
d_call: NA; j_call: TRBJ1-2; clone_size: NA; v_call: TRBV7-9; cdr3_nt: TGTGCCAGCAGCCCCCTTGCCAGGGAGGGTTCCGATGGCTACACCTTC; cdr3_aa: CASSPLAREGSDGYTF
d_call: NA; j_call: TRBJ1-5; clone_size: NA; v_call: TRBV11-2; cdr3_nt: TGTGCCAGCAGCCGGGGGGAGGGGGATAGCAATCAGCCCCAGCATTTT; cdr3_aa: CASSRGEGDSNQPQHF
d_call: TRBD2; j_call: TRBJ2-7; clone_size: NA; v_call: TRBV4-1; cdr3_nt: TGCGCCAGCAGCCAAGACGGTAGCGGGGGGGCAGGCAACGAGCAGTACTTC; cdr3_aa: CASSQDGSGGAGNEQYF
d_call: NA; j_call: TRBJ2-1; clone_size: NA; v_call: TRBV13; cdr3_nt: TGTGCCAGCAGGCCTAGCGAGGACGTTGAGCAGTTCTTC; cdr3_aa: CASRPSEDVEQFF
d_call: NA; j_call: TRBJ2-7; clone_size: NA; v_call: TRBV5-8; cdr3_nt: TGTGCCAGCAGCCCGGAGGGCGAGCAGTACTTC; cdr3_aa: CASSPEGEQYF
d_call: NA; j_call: TRBJ2-4; clone_size: NA; v_call: TRBV10-1; cdr3_nt: TGCGCCAGCAGTGGTGGGGGGACCAAAAACATTCAGTACTTC; cdr3_aa: CASSGGGTKNIQYF
d_call: TRBD1; j_call: TRBJ1-1; clone_size: NA; v_call: TRBV5-6; cdr3_nt: TGTGCCAGCAACCGAGGGGGCATGAACACTGAAGCTTTCTTT; cdr3_aa: CASNRGGMNTEAFF
d_call: NA; j_call: TRBJ2-6; clone_size: NA; v_call: TRBV11-2; cdr3_nt: TGTGCCAGCAGCTTAGGGCACACCGGGGCCAACGTCCTGACTTTC; cdr3_aa: CASSLGHTGANVLTF
d_call: NA; j_call: TRBJ1-5; clone_size: NA; v_call: TRBV30; cdr3_nt: TGTGCCTGGAGAGGCAGGGGCAATCAGCCCCAGCATTTT; cdr3_aa: CAWRGRGNQPQHF
d_call: NA; j_call: TRBJ1-4; clone_size: NA; v_call: TRBV5-3; cdr3_nt: TGTGCCAGAAGCTTGGCCAGAAGGGGTTTT; cdr3_aa: CARSLARRGF
d_call: TRBD2; j_call: TRBJ2-2; clone_size: NA; v_call: TRBV5-5; cdr3_nt: TGTGCCAGCAGCCCATACGGGGGGGATTACACCGGGGAGCTGTTTTTT; cdr3_aa: CASSPYGGDYTGELFF
d_call: TRBD1; j_call: TRBJ2-7; clone_size: NA; v_call: TRBV6-5; cdr3_nt: TGTGCCAGCAGTCTCCCGGGACAGACCTACGAGCAGTACTTC; cdr3_aa: CASSLPGQTYEQYF
d_call: TRBD2; j_call: TRBJ2-2; clone_size: NA; v_call: TRBV4-2; cdr3_nt: TGTGCCAGCAGCCAGGGCGGGGGAGCGAACACCGGGGAGCTGTTTTTT; cdr3_aa: CASSQGGGANTGELFF
d_call: NA; j_call: TRBJ2-3; clone_size: NA; v_call: TRBV7-3; cdr3_nt: TGTGCCAGCAGCTCCCTTGGGGCTGGGACGCAGTATTTT; cdr3_aa: CASSSLGAGTQYF
d_call: NA; j_call: TRBJ2-2; clone_size: few; v_call: TRBV7-7; cdr3_nt: TGTGCTAGCAGCTTAGCGCCAGCCGGGGAGCTGTTTTTT; cdr3_aa: CASSLAPAGELFF
d_call: TRBD1; j_call: TRBJ2-4; clone_size: NA; v_call: TRBV13; cdr3_nt: TGTGCCAGCAGCGAACGACAGGGGATGGGCAAAAACATTCAGTACTTC; cdr3_aa: CASSERQGMGKNIQYF
d_call: NA; j_call: TRBJ2-1; clone_size: few; v_call: TRBV5-4; cdr3_nt: TGTGCCAGCAGCGGATCAGACCCACAGCGGGACAGGCAGATCAATGAGCAGTTCTTC; cdr3_aa: CASSGSDPQRDRQINEQFF
d_call: TRBD2; j_call: TRBJ2-3; clone_size: NA; v_call: TRBV5-1; cdr3_nt: TGCGCCAGCAGCTTGGGGTCTAGCGGGAACACAGATACGCAGTATTTT; cdr3_aa: CASSLGSSGNTDTQYF
d_call: TRBD1; j_call: TRBJ1-1; clone_size: NA; v_call: TRBV27; cdr3_nt: TGTGCCAGCAGTCGAACGACAGGGGGCGAAGCTTTCTTT; cdr3_aa: CASSRTTGGEAFF
d_call: TRBD1; j_call: TRBJ1-1; clone_size: once; v_call: TRBV29-1; cdr3_nt: TGCAGCGTTGGTCCCCGCTCAGGGGGCGATACTAAAAACACTGAAGCTTTCTTT; cdr3_aa: CSVGPRSGGDTKNTEAFF
d_call: NA; j_call: TRBJ2-4; clone_size: NA; v_call: TRBV7-2; cdr3_nt: TGTGCCAGCAGCGGACTAGCCAAAAACATTCAGTACTTC; cdr3_aa: CASSGLAKNIQYF
d_call: NA; j_call: TRBJ2-7; clone_size: NA; v_call: TRBV20-1; cdr3_nt: TGCAGTGCTAGTTACGGACTCTACTACGAGCAGTACTTC; cdr3_aa: CSASYGLYYEQYF
d_call: TRBD1; j_call: TRBJ1-2; clone_size: NA; v_call: TRBV5-6; cdr3_nt: TGTGCCAGCAGCTCCCCCCGGGACAGAGCTAACTATGGCTACACCTTC; cdr3_aa: CASSSPRDRANYGYTF
d_call: NA; j_call: TRBJ1-1; clone_size: NA; v_call: TRBV6-1; cdr3_nt: TGTGCCAGCAGTGAAGCGGGTCGGGGTGAAGCTTTCTTT; cdr3_aa: CASSEAGRGEAFF
d_call: NA; j_call: TRBJ1-5; clone_size: once; v_call: TRBV2; cdr3_nt: TGTGCCAGCAGCAAGGACTGGGATCAGCCCCAGCATTTT; cdr3_aa: CASSKDWDQPQHF
d_call: TRBD1; j_call: TRBJ2-3; clone_size: NA; v_call: TRBV7-9; cdr3_nt: TGTGCCAGCAGCCCCTGGATGGGGACAGGGCCTCACGATACGCAGTATTTT; cdr3_aa: CASSPWMGTGPHDTQYF
d_call: NA; j_call: TRBJ1-2; clone_size: NA; v_call: TRBV9; cdr3_nt: TGTGCCAGCAGCGTTGTGGGGAGCGGCTACACCTTC; cdr3_aa: CASSVVGSGYTF
d_call: TRBD1; j_call: TRBJ2-5; clone_size: once; v_call: TRBV30; cdr3_nt: TGTGCCTGGAGTATGGGACAGGGGGTAGAGACCCAGTACTTC; cdr3_aa: CAWSMGQGVETQYF
d_call: NA; j_call: TRBJ1-6; clone_size: NA; v_call: TRBV19; cdr3_nt: TGTGCCAGTAGTATAGATCGTGGAGGGCTTGGTGATTCACCCCTCCACTTT; cdr3_aa: CASSIDRGGLGDSPLHF
d_call: TRBD1; j_call: TRBJ1-2; clone_size: once; v_call: TRBV6-5; cdr3_nt: TGTGCCAGCAGGGTGACAGGGGGCGCGGGGGGCTACACCTTC; cdr3_aa: CASRVTGGAGGYTF
d_call: NA; j_call: TRBJ2-3; clone_size: once; v_call: TRBV9; cdr3_nt: TGTGCCAGCAGCCTGGACTTCTCTAGCACAGATACGCAGTATTTT; cdr3_aa: CASSLDFSSTDTQYF